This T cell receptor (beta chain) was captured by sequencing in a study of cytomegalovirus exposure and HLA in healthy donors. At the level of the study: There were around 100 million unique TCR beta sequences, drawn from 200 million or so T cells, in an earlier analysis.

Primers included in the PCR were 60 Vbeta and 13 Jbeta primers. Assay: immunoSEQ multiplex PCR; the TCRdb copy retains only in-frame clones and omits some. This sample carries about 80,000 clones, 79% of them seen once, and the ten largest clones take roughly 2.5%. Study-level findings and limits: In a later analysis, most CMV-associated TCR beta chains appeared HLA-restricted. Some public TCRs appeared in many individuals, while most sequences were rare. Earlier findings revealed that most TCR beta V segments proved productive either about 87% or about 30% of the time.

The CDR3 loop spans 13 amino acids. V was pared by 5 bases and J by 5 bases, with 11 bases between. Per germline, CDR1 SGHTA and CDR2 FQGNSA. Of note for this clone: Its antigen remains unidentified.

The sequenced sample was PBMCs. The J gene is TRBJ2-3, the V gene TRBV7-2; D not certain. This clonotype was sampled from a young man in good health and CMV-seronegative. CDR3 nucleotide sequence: TGTGCCAGCAGCCTCCAGTTCCTAGATACGCAGTATTTT. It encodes CASSLQFLDTQYF.